This record concerns one T cell receptor (beta chain) sequence. Its antigen is still unknown. Sequencing relied on immunoSEQ assay v3.0, run at survey level. TCRdb's table, derived via immunoSEQ multiplex PCR, lists solely in-frame clones and lacks some. The sample includes 25,000 to 35,000 clones, about 86% of them seen just once. V shed 3 bases, J shed 5 bases, and the junction held 5 bases outside the gene matches. CDR3 size: 15 residues. Per germline, CDR1 SGHRS and CDR2 YFSETQ. Every single participant having HIV got treatment inside the United States. This sample was included in a study of long-term antiretroviral therapy in people with HIV. Study outcomes and limitations: Absence of data on ART adherence, viral resistance or therapy changes was noted.

This specimen consisted of unsorted PBMCs, obtained 0.8 years after starting antiretroviral therapy. J is TRBJ1-4 and V is TRBV5-1, with 9 positions matching TRBD1. The clonotype comes from a woman younger than 45 with HIV. The CDR3 DNA sequence: TGCGCCAGCAGCTCGGGGGGACAGGGCAATGAAAAACTGTTTTTT. This encodes CASSSGGQGNEKLFF.